Given below is one TCR beta chain in context. This sample is part of a study of blood T cell repertoires in COVID-19. About the study: Acute and convalescent COVID-19 samples came from the United States, Italy and Spain. PBMCs, B-cell-depleted T cells, or T cells provided the cDNA or gDNA that made up the material.

CDR1 is LGHDT and CDR2 is YNNKEL in the germline V gene (reference sequence). The J segment lost 3 bases and the V segment lost 4 bases, leaving 11 bases of the junction unmatched. This CDR3 is built from 17 residues. The protocol was immunoSEQ multiplex PCR, while the TCRdb copy is restricted to in-frame clones and leaves out a portion. The data hold tens of thousands of clones, with 90% to 95% observed a single time. Sample: peripheral blood. The sequence derives from a man aged 50-59 years with acute or convalescent COVID-19. The gene calls are TRBV3-1 (or the pseudogene TRBV3-2) and TRBJ2-3, with 9 bases matching TRBD2. CDR3 DNA: TGTGCCAGCAGCCCCCGGAGGCTAGCGGGGCGAACAGATACGCAGTATTTT. This codes for CASSPRRLAGRTDTQYF.